This passage covers 12 T cell receptor beta chains from one sample sequenced in a study of T cells after yellow fever vaccination. One entry per CDR3 protein results from TCRdb running MiXCR on the 5' RACE reads. The profile shows a few hundred thousand distinct CDR3 sequences, 6.5% to 8.5% of them singletons. Here the sequenced sample was PBMCs, taken 45 days after the first yellow fever vaccination. All receptors derive from a man in his late teens or twenties who received the YFV17D yellow fever vaccine.

This chain joins TRBV6-2 or TRBV6-3 and TRBJ2-7; possibly TRBD1 for D (5 bases). Germline values: CDR1 MNHEY, CDR2 SVGEGT. Between the trimmed V and J ends, which lost 2 bases and 5 bases, there was a span of 10 bases. This CDR3 comprises 13 residues. CDR3 nucleotide sequence: TGTGCCAGCAGTTACAGGTCCAGGGACGAGCAGTACGTC. This encodes CASSYRSRDEQYV.

This clonotype was seen only a few times. V usage is TRBV5-1 and J usage is TRBJ2-1; 11 bases map to TRBD2. Germline V CDR1 and CDR2: SGHRS, YFSETQ. V dropped 3 bases and J dropped 2; count of bases not matched to a gene: 7. This CDR3 spans 17 amino acids. CDR3 region: CASSSGLAGRTYNEQFF. CDR3 DNA sequence: TGCGCCAGCAGCTCTGGACTAGCGGGCCGTACCTACAATGAGCAGTTCTTC.

This clonotype was recorded many times. The V and J genes are TRBV7-9 and TRBJ2-1, with D tentatively TRBD2 (7 bases). This CDR3 contains 15 residues. Looked up from germline, CDR1 is SEHNR and CDR2 is FQNEAQ (reference sequence). Trimming left V 4 bases short and J 5 bases short, with 15 bases between. The CDR3 bases are TGTGCCAGCAGCTCTCCAACGGGGGGCCACAATGAGCAGTTCTTC. Translated: CASSSPTGGHNEQFF.

This rearrangement joins TRBV4-3 to TRBJ2-2, with D possibly TRBD2 on 6 matching bases. The CDR3 covers 15 residues. Germline assignment: CDR1 LGHNA and CDR2 YSLEER. The germline V and J ends were trimmed by 6 bases and 1 base, with 12 bases remaining between them. The DNA of the CDR3 is TGCGCCAGCAGGCTTTCTAGCGTGAACACCGGGGAGCTGTTTTTT. It specifies CASRLSSVNTGELFF.

V is TRBV5-4 and J is TRBJ2-1; D is perhaps TRBD2 (6 bases). V lost 0 bases to trimming and J lost 10 bases, with 11 bases between them. There are 13 residues in the CDR3. The germline CDR1 and CDR2 sequences are SGHNT and YYREEE (reference sequence). CDR3 nucleotide sequence: TGTGCCAGCAGCTTGGATCGGAGCGGGGAGCAGTTCTTC. As protein: CASSLDRSGEQFF.

The CDR3 region is CASGGTGSLPGEAFF. The CDR3 DNA reads TGCGCCAGCGGCGGGACAGGTTCTCTTCCCGGTGAAGCTTTCTTT. This chain joins TRBV5-1 and TRBJ1-1; TRBD1 agrees at 8 bases. Losses at the gene ends were 7 bases for V and 7 bases for J; bases not matched to a gene: 15. The germline gives CDR1 SGHRS, CDR2 YFSETQ. The CDR3 extends over 15 amino acids. Based on the CDR3 plus reference TRBV5-1 and TRBJ1-1, the full variable domain is KAGVTQTPRYLIKTRGQQVTLSCSPISGHRSVSWYQQTPGQGLQFLFEYFSETQRNKGNFPGRFSGRQFSNSRSEMNVSTLELGDSALYLCASGGTGSLPGEAFFGQGTRLTVV.

The chain employs TRBV2 and TRBJ2-7, with D perhaps matching TRBD1 (6 bases). CDR1 is SNHLY and CDR2 is FYNNEI in the germline V gene. This CDR3 contains 12 residues. The V end lost 9 bases, the J end lost 4 bases, and 13 bases lay between the germline ends. The CDR3 region is CASRRDTYEQYF. In DNA form, the CDR3 reads TGTGCCAGTCGCCGGGACACTTACGAGCAGTACTTC.

V and J are TRBV28 and TRBJ2-3; D is uncertain. From germline, CDR1 is MDHEN and CDR2 SYDVKM. This CDR3 comprises 14 residues. Trimming stripped 3 bases from V and 2 bases from J, with 9 bases between. CDR3 DNA sequence: TGTGCCAGCAGTTTTGGAGAGCCCACAGATACGCAGTATTTT. It encodes CASSFGEPTDTQYF. Based on the CDR3 plus reference TRBV28 and TRBJ2-3, the full variable domain is DVKVTQSSRYLVKRTGEKVFLECVQDMDHENMFWYRQDPGLGLRLIYFSYDVKMKEKGDIPEGYSVSREKKERFSLILESASTNQTSMYLCASSFGEPTDTQYFGPGTRLTVL.

This clonotype was seen repeatedly, ten times or more. V gene TRBV20-1 combines with J gene TRBJ2-5; the D gene could be TRBD1 or TRBD2 (5 bases each). CDR3 length: 10 residues. The V end lost 7 bases, the J end lost 4 bases, and 7 bases lay between the germline ends. CDR1 and CDR2 from the germline V gene are DFQATT and SNEGSKA (reference sequence). The CDR3 reads CSGDRETQYF. CDR3 DNA sequence: TGCAGTGGGGACCGAGAGACCCAGTACTTC.

This clonotype was recorded a few times. The rearrangement links TRBV6-7 to TRBJ2-3; D might be TRBD2 (5 bases). TRBV6-7 has ORF status, its function being uncertain. This CDR3 contains 16 residues. V gave up 6 bases and J gave up 0 bases, with 16 bases separating them. CDR3 coding DNA: TGTGCCAGCAGCTATAGGACTCCGAGGAGCACAGATACGCAGTATTTT. This translates into CASSYRTPRSTDTQYF.

This clonotype was observed a handful of times. The gene calls are TRBV4-2 and TRBJ2-1; 10 positions match TRBD1. Germline V gene lookup returns CDR1 LGHNA and CDR2 YNFKEQ. The CDR3 totals 17 residues. V lost 1 base and J lost 6; bases outside the gene matches: 9. CDR3 sequence (DNA): TGTGCCAGCAGCCAAGTACGGATGGGACAGGGGATCAATGAGCAGTTCTTC. Protein product: CASSQVRMGQGINEQFF.

This clonotype occurred a few times. The gene calls are TRBV19 and TRBJ1-2, with D perhaps TRBD1 (5 bases). The CDR3 spans 12 residues. Trimming stripped 10 bases from V and 5 bases from J, with 14 bases between. Germline values: CDR1 LNHDA, CDR2 SQIVND (reference sequence). In DNA, the CDR3 is TGTGCCACCCGCCCGGGACTGTATGGCTACACCTTC. Translation gives CATRPGLYGYTF.